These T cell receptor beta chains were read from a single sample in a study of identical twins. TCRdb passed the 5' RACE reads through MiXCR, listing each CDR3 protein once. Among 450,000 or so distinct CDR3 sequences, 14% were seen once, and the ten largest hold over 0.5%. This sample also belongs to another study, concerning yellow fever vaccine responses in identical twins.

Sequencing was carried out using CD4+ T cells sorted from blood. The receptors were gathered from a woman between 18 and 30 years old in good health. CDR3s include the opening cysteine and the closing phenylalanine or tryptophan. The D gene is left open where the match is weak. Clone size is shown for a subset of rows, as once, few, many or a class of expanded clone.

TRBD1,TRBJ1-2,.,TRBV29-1,TGCAGCGAGCGACGCGGACAGGGCGGGTATGGCTACACCTTC,CSERRGQGGYGYTF
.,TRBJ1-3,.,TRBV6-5,TGTGCCAGCAGTTACTCTACAGATCGCTCTGGAAACACCATATATTTT,CASSYSTDRSGNTIYF
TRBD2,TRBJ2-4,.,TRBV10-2,TGCGCCAGCAGCGGAAGCGGGAGCGGGGGAAACATTCAGTACTTC,CASSGSGSGGNIQYF
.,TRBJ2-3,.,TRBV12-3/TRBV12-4,TGTGCCAGCCGGCAACGGGGACGCACAGATACGCAGTATTTT,CASRQRGRTDTQYF
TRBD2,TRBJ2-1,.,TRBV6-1,TGTGCCAGCAGCCTCCTAGCGGGGTTCGGTAATGAGCAGTTCTTC,CASSLLAGFGNEQFF
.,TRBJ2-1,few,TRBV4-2,TGTGCCAGCAGCCCACCTAAGGGGAGAAACAATGAGCAGTTCTTC,CASSPPKGRNNEQFF
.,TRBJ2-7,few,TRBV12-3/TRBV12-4,TGTGCCAGCAGTTTAACGGCCGGGACCTACGAGCAGTACTTC,CASSLTAGTYEQYF
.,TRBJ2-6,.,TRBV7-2,TGTGCCAGTAAGGTGGGCCGGTCGGGGGCTGGGGCCAACGTCCTGACTTTC,CASKVGRSGAGANVLTF
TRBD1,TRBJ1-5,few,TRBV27,TGTGCCAGCAGTTTTGGACAGGGAGGTCAGCCCCAGCATTTT,CASSFGQGGQPQHF
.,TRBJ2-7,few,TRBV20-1,TGCAGTGGTTCAGTCCTGGTGGGGGAGCAGTACTTC,CSGSVLVGEQYF
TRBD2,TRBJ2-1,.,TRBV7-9,TGTGCCAGCAGTTCCGGACTAGCGGGCACCAATGAGCAGTTCTTC,CASSSGLAGTNEQFF
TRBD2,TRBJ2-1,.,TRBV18,TGTGCCAGCTCACCAGTAGCGGGGGCCCTCCTCCATGAGCAGTTCTTC,CASSPVAGALLHEQFF
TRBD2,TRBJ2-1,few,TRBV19,TGTGCCAGTAGTAGGGGGACTAGCGGGATTTACAATGAGCAGTTCTTC,CASSRGTSGIYNEQFF
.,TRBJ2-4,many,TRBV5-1,TGCGCCAGCAGCTTGATCGAAGGGACCATTCAGTACTTC,CASSLIEGTIQYF
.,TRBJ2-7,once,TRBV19,TGTGCCAGTAGTACCATCTCAGGGGCCTACGAGCAGTACTTC,CASSTISGAYEQYF
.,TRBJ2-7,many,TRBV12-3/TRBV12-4,TGTGCCAGCAGCACCCGGCGAGGGGCTACCTACGAGCAGTACTTC,CASSTRRGATYEQYF
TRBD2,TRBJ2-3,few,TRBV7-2,TGTGCCAGCAGAAAATCCGGGACTACCACAGATACGCAGTATTTT,CASRKSGTTTDTQYF